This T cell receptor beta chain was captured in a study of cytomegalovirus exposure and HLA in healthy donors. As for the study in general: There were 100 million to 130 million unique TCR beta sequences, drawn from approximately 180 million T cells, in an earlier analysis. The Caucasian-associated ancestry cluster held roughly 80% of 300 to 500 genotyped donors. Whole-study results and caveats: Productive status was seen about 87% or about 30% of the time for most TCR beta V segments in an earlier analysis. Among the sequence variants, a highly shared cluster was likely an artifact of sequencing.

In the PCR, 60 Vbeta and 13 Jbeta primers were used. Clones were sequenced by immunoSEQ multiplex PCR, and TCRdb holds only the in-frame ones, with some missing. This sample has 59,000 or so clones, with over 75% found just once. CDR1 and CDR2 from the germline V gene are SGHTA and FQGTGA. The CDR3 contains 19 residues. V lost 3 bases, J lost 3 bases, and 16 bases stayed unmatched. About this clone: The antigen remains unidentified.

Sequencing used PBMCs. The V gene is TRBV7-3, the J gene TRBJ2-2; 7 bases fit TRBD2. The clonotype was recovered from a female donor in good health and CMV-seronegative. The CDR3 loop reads CASSLTGPGTTLYTGELFF. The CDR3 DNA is TGTGCCAGCAGCTTGACGGGACCCGGGACTACGTTATACACCGGGGAGCTGTTTTTT.